A single sample gave rise to the 22 T cell receptor beta chains below, sequenced in a study of blood T cell repertoires in COVID-19. Here immunoSEQ multiplex PCR was the method, and the copy in TCRdb shows in-frame clones only, minus some. The sample consists of tens of thousands of clones, approximately 89% of them appearing once. Sequencing input: peripheral blood. The receptors come from a man aged 50 to 60 with active or convalescent COVID-19.

V usage is TRBV2 and J usage is TRBJ1-5, with D perhaps TRBD1 (5 bases). V lost 0 bases and J lost 4, with 10 bases in between. The germline gives CDR1 SNHLY, CDR2 FYNNEI. The CDR3 consists of 15 residues. The chain's CDR3 is CASSEALSGNQPQHF. The CDR3, as DNA: TGTGCCAGCAGTGAAGCTCTGTCAGGGAATCAGCCCCAGCATTTT.

This clone showed up just a few times. This chain links TRBV5-1 with TRBJ2-2, with 7 bases matching TRBD1. CDR1 is SGHRS and CDR2 is YFSETQ in the germline V gene. CDR3 length equals 16 residues. V dropped 5 bases and J dropped 1; count of bases not matched to a gene: 8. The CDR3 sequence: CASSTSTGLNTGELFF. The DNA for the CDR3 is TGCGCCAGCAGTACCTCGACAGGGTTGAACACCGGGGAGCTGTTTTTT.

V gene TRBV7-2 combines with J gene TRBJ1-5; no clear D. This CDR3 region has 12 residues. With 3 bases removed from V and 9 bases from J, the gap between germline ends came to 9 bases. Germline CDR1 reads SGHTA; CDR2 reads FQGNSA. CDR3 protein: CASSFTGGPQHF. In DNA, the CDR3 is TGTGCCAGCAGCTTCACCGGAGGGCCCCAGCATTTT.

The chain has TRBV6-2 or TRBV6-3 and TRBJ1-1, with 9 bases identical to TRBD1. The CDR3 extends over 13 amino acids. Per the germline V gene, CDR1 is MNHEY and CDR2 is SVGEGT. V lost 6 bases, J lost 4 bases, and 3 bases stayed unmatched. DNA for the CDR3: TGTGCCAGCAGCCTGACAGGGGGCACTGAAGCTTTCTTT. This translates into CASSLTGGTEAFF.

The genes are TRBV28 and TRBJ1-5, with D tentatively TRBD1 (6 bases). The CDR3 has 15 residues. The germline CDR1 and CDR2 sequences are MDHEN and SYDVKM. The V end was cut by 5 bases, the J end by 5 bases, with 16 bases between. The CDR3 region is CASSPGEGSYQPQHF. CDR3 nucleotides: TGTGCCAGCAGTCCAGGGGAAGGCTCGTATCAGCCCCAGCATTTT.

This chain links TRBV4-1 with TRBJ1-5, with TRBD1 matching 8 bases. Per the germline V gene, CDR1 is MGHRA and CDR2 is YSYEKL. The CDR3 totals 16 residues. V shed 2 bases and J 4 bases; nucleotides not matched to a gene: 7. The CDR3 nucleotides are TGCGCCAGCAGCCAATTCTGGACAGGGTCAAATCAGCCCCAGCATTTT. Translation gives CASSQFWTGSNQPQHF.

The rearrangement joins TRBV12-3 or TRBV12-4 to TRBJ1-5; D not resolved. V lost 6 bases and J 4 bases, leaving 10 bases between the germline ends. This CDR3 is built from 13 residues. The CDR3 here is CASRNSINQPQHF. The CDR3 DNA sequence: TGTGCCAGCAGAAACAGCATAAATCAGCCCCAGCATTTT.

V usage is TRBV6-5 and J usage is TRBJ2-7; 8 nucleotides align to TRBD2. Germline CDR1 and CDR2: MNHEY and SVGAGI. Trimming at V came to 4 bases and at J to 4 bases, leaving 9 bases not matched to a gene. This CDR3 has 15 amino acids. CDR3 nucleotide sequence: TGTGCCAGCAGTTCCGGGGGGGGGAATAAGTACGAGCAGTACTTC. It translates to CASSSGGGNKYEQYF.

This chain links TRBV10-2 with TRBJ1-5, with 8 positions matching TRBD1. Germline V lookup: CDR1 WSHSY, CDR2 SAAADI. V lost 6 bases and J lost 4; bases outside the gene matches: 8. CDR3 length: 15 residues. CDR3 amino acids: CASRDRTGTNQPQHF. The CDR3 DNA reads TGCGCCAGCAGGGACAGGACAGGGACTAATCAGCCCCAGCATTTT.

The chain links TRBV28 to TRBJ1-1, with D hard to call. V shed 6 bases and J shed 1 base, with 12 bases lying between them. The CDR3 is made up of 14 amino acids. Germline CDR1 is MDHEN and CDR2 is SYDVKM. This CDR3 is CASREDLENTEAFF. CDR3 coding DNA: TGTGCCAGCAGGGAGGATTTGGAGAACACTGAAGCTTTCTTT.

This rearrangement joins TRBV6-2 or TRBV6-3 to TRBJ1-1; D not resolved. CDR1 is MNHEY, CDR2 SVGEGT, per germline. The CDR3 is 12 amino acids. V was shortened by 4 bases and J by 9 bases, with 12 bases between the two germline ends. The CDR3 sequence: CASSSFPVQAFF. CDR3 nucleotides: TGTGCCAGCAGTTCCTTTCCAGTACAAGCTTTCTTT.

This clone has a single count. This rearrangement joins TRBV5-1 to TRBJ2-3, with a weak D call TRBD2 (5 bases). The CDR3 runs to 15 residues. Germline V gene sequence: CDR1 SGHRS, CDR2 YFSETQ. With 1 base removed from V and 1 base from J, the gap between germline ends came to 10 bases. The CDR3 loop reads CASSLRAGGTDTQYF. The CDR3 DNA follows: TGCGCCAGCAGCTTGAGGGCCGGGGGCACAGATACGCAGTATTTT.

The J gene is TRBJ2-3, the V gene TRBV9; 7 bases match TRBD1. This CDR3 has 16 amino acids. Germline V gene lookup returns CDR1 SGDLS and CDR2 YYNGEE. The V and J ends lost 0 bases and 0 bases, in that order; junction bases with no gene match: 4. The CDR3 DNA reads TGTGCCAGCAGCGTAGCAGGGGGTTCTAGCACAGATACGCAGTATTTT. Encoded protein: CASSVAGGSSTDTQYF. The whole variable domain, remainder taken from reference TRBV9 and TRBJ2-3, is DSGVTQTPKHLITATGQRVTLRCSPRSGDLSVYWYQQSLDQGLQFLIQYYNGEERAKGNILERFSAQQFPDLHSELNLSSLELGDSALYFCASSVAGGSSTDTQYFGPGTRLTVL.

The chain links TRBV6-6 to TRBJ1-4; tentatively, D is TRBD1 (6 bases). The CDR3 consists of 14 residues. CDR1 is MNHNY and CDR2 is SVGAGI in the germline V gene (reference sequence). The V gene lost 6 bases and the J gene lost 4 bases, with 12 bases spanning the gap. The CDR3 loop is CASRLRDINEKLFF. DNA for the CDR3: TGTGCCAGCAGACTCCGGGACATTAATGAAAAACTGTTTTTT.

As for this clone: One end of the junction varies from germline; a read error may be responsible. The chain combines TRBV2 with TRBJ2-5; 7 bases map to TRBD2. The CDR3 contains 13 residues. Looked up from germline, CDR1 is SNHLY and CDR2 is FYNNEI. DNA for the CDR3: TGTGCCAGCAGTGAGACTAGCATCGGGACCCAGCACTTC. Its translation is CASSETSIGTQHF.

This clone showed up just once. The V call is TRBV6-5, the J call TRBJ2-7, with D possibly being TRBD1 (6 bases). This CDR3 has 13 residues. Looked up from germline, CDR1 is MNHEY and CDR2 is SVGAGI. With 6 bases removed from V and 3 bases from J, the gap between germline ends came to 12 bases. CDR3 in DNA: TGTGCCAGCAGCCAGGGGCCGATCTACGAGCAGTACGTC. It specifies CASSQGPIYEQYV.

The chain has TRBV5-4 and TRBJ2-3; TRBD2 aligns across 10 bases. The CDR3 has 16 residues. V lost 0 bases, J lost 2 bases, and 3 bases stayed unmatched. The V gene's germline CDR1 is SGHNT and CDR2 YYREEE (reference sequence). The CDR3 loop reads CASSLATSGYTDTQYF. CDR3 DNA: TGTGCCAGCAGCTTGGCGACTAGCGGGTACACAGATACGCAGTATTTT.

The rearrangement links TRBV11-3 to TRBJ2-2; the match to TRBD2 covers 11 bases. Germline-derived CDR1 and CDR2 are SGHNT and YENEEA. Unmatched junction bases numbered 11, after V lost 0 bases and J lost 5 bases. This CDR3 spans 19 amino acids. The CDR3 DNA sequence: TGTGCCAGCAGCTTAGATAGCGGCCTAGCGGGGGGCCGGACCGGGGAGCTGTTTTTT. Its protein is CASSLDSGLAGGRTGELFF.

The rearrangement links TRBV25-1 to TRBJ2-7; TRBD2 aligns across 7 bases. Germline V CDR1 and CDR2: MGHDK, SYGVNS. The V segment lost 2 bases and the J segment 3 bases; nucleotides outside the gene matches: 10. This CDR3 comprises 16 residues. CDR3: CASSEPGRGRVYEQYF. The CDR3 region has the DNA TGTGCCAGCAGTGAACCGGGGAGGGGTCGGGTCTACGAGCAGTACTTC.

The gene calls are TRBV30 and TRBJ2-3; D is possibly TRBD1 (6 bases). The CDR3 length is 12 residues. Germline assignment: CDR1 GTSNPN and CDR2 SVGIG (reference sequence). V shed 4 bases and J shed 6 bases, with 11 bases lying between them. The CDR3 nucleotides are TGTGCCTGGACCACTCAGGGGGATACGCAGTATTTT. It translates to CAWTTQGDTQYF.

CDR3 amino acids: CASRSGTGQGGELFF. Written as DNA, the CDR3 is TGCGCCAGCAGGTCCGGGACAGGGCAGGGCGGGGAGCTGTTTTTT. V is TRBV4-3 and J is TRBJ2-2, with TRBD1 identical over 9 bases. The CDR3 contains 15 residues. V shed 6 bases, J shed 7 bases, and the junction held 9 bases outside the gene matches. Germline CDR1 LGHNA, CDR2 YSLEER.

The chain couples TRBV7-8 to TRBJ1-2, with D unresolved. The CDR3 has 15 residues. CDR1 is SGHVS and CDR2 is FQNEAQ in the germline V gene. The ends were cut back, 1 base at V and 3 bases at J, with 12 bases in the middle. The CDR3 loop reads CASSLVPGGYYGYTF. As DNA, the CDR3 is TGTGCCAGCAGCTTAGTCCCAGGAGGGTACTATGGCTACACCTTC.